This TCR beta chain was sequenced during a study of blood T cell repertoires in COVID-19. Study-wide context: T cells, B-cell-depleted T cells, or PBMCs provided the cDNA or gDNA that served as material.

CDR3 length: 15 residues. V lost 5 bases and J 4 bases, leaving 17 bases between the germline ends. Germline CDR1 reads MDHEN; CDR2 reads SYDVKM. How the authors handled the data: Nucleated cell counts were estimated from reference gene primer amplification. The assay was immunoSEQ multiplex PCR, and TCRdb's table has in-frame clones only and misses some. The V and J calls and the clone size are those of that table, but D and trimming were determined from the DNA. The data hold 390,000 or so clones, with around 83% observed a single time. Adults between about 18 and 95 years of age took part from 24 US areas.

The source of this sequence is a woman between 45 and 65 years old who had recovered from COVID-19. The rearrangement links TRBV28 to TRBJ1-1; maybe TRBD1 (6 bases). The specimen sequenced was PBMCs or T cells enriched from blood (not recorded which). The CDR3 bases are TGTGCCAGCAGTCCTACTACAGGGAGAGGCACTGAAGCTTTCTTT. Residues: CASSPTTGRGTEAFF.